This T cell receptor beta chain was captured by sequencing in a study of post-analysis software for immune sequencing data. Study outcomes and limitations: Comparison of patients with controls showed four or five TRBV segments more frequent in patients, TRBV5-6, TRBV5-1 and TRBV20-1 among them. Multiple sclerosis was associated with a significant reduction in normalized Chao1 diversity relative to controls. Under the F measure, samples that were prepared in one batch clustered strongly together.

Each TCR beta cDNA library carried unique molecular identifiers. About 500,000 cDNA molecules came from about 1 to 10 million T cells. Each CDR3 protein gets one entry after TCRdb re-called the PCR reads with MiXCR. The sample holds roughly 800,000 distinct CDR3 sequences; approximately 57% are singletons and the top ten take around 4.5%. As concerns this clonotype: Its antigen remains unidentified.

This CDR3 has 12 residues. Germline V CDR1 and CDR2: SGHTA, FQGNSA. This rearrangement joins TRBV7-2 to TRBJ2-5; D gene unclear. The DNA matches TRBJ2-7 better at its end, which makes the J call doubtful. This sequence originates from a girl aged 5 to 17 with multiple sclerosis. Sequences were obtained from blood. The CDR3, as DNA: TGTGCCAGCAGCTTCCCGGGCTTCGAGCAGTACTTC. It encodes CASSFPGFEQYF.